This T cell receptor beta chain emerged from a study of early stage breast cancer tumors. Study outcomes and limitations: Blood repertoires resembled normal breast more than tumor.

The adjacent normal breast tissue was taken roughly 1.8-4 cm from the tumor. Profiling relied on immunoSEQ multiplex PCR, and the TCRdb table lists in-frame clones only, not all of them. Among some 9,700 clones listed, 60% to 85% were seen once. As regards this clone: Its antigen is undetermined.

Sample: normal breast tissue next to the tumor. The clonotype originates from a person in their 40s with breast cancer.

This CDR3 reads CASSPILAGYNEQFF. In DNA form, the CDR3 reads TGTGCCAGCTCACCAATTCTAGCGGGGTACAATGAGCAGTTCTTC. This chain uses TRBV18 with TRBJ2-1; TRBD2 matches at 9 bases. Germline lookup yields CDR1 KGHSH and CDR2 LQKENI. The V segment lost 2 bases and the J segment 4 bases; nucleotides outside the gene matches: 3. The CDR3 has 15 residues.